Below, 6 T cell receptor beta chains from the same sample are listed, as sequenced in a study of Ad26.COV2.S vaccination and SARS-CoV-2 variants. Noted treatment: over 15 received Ad26.COV2.S at low or high dose, single or two shots; a few received placebo; per-sample allocation not given. The investigators took samples on day 63 after the first vaccine or placebo injection. The table came from immunoSEQ multiplex PCR; TCRdb's copy has only in-frame clones and leaves some out. The sample lists some 350,000 clones, 85% to 90% occurring once. The sample consisted of peripheral blood, taken in a trial of Ad26.COV2.S vaccine versus placebo. The receptor set was obtained from a person between 18 and 60 years old who received the Ad26.COV2.S COVID-19 vaccine or a placebo.

The V gene is TRBV10-3, the J gene TRBJ2-7; 7 bases align to TRBD2. V shed 8 bases and J 5 bases; nucleotides not matched to a gene: 6. Germline CDR1 is ENHRY and CDR2 is SYGVKD. The length of the CDR3 is 12 residues. The CDR3 DNA reads as TGTGCCATCGGGGACTACGACAACGAGCAGTACTTC. This sequence encodes CAIGDYDNEQYF.

The V gene is TRBV5-1, the J gene TRBJ1-1; maybe TRBD1 (6 bases). Germline-derived CDR1 and CDR2 are SGHRS and YFSETQ. This CDR3 spans 15 amino acids. Trimming removed 3 bases at V and 5 bases at J, with 17 bases between. CDR3 loop: CASSSTGTTETEAFF. The DNA for the CDR3 is TGCGCCAGCAGCTCAACCGGGACAACCGAGACTGAAGCTTTCTTT.

This chain uses TRBV7-9 with TRBJ2-7; D gene ambiguous. The CDR3 length is 12 residues. The ends were cut back, 4 bases at V and 4 bases at J, with 8 bases in the middle. Germline assignment: CDR1 SEHNR and CDR2 FQNEAQ (reference sequence). CDR3 sequence (DNA): TGTGCCAGCAGCTACAGCGATTACGAGCAGTACGTC. Encoded protein: CASSYSDYEQYV.

V gene TRBV4-3 combines with J gene TRBJ1-2, with D perhaps TRBD1 (5 bases). The CDR3 spans 15 residues. V gave up 0 bases and J gave up 6 bases, with 14 bases separating them. The germline gives CDR1 LGHNA, CDR2 YSLEER. The CDR3 region is CASSQDRTGADGYTF. The CDR3 nucleotides are TGCGCCAGCAGCCAAGATCGTACAGGAGCGGATGGCTACACCTTC.

The count of this clone is one. V usage is TRBV6-2 or TRBV6-3 and J usage is TRBJ1-1; 9 bases fit TRBD1. CDR1 and CDR2 (germline): MNHEY, SVGEGT. This CDR3 region has 13 residues. V dropped 4 bases and J dropped 7; count of bases not matched to a gene: 4. The CDR3 spells CASSWGQGIEAFF. The CDR3 DNA sequence: TGTGCCAGCAGTTGGGGACAGGGCATTGAAGCTTTCTTT.

This clone was recorded only once. This sequence joins TRBV6-4 and TRBJ1-2; 7 positions match TRBD1. V was pared by 0 bases and J by 4 bases, with 8 bases of the junction left unmatched. The germline V gene encodes CDR1 MRHNA and CDR2 SNTAGT. This CDR3 comprises 16 residues. CDR3 nucleotide sequence: TGTGCCAGCAGTGACTCTGGGACAGATTGGTTCTATGGCTACACCTTC. Its protein is CASSDSGTDWFYGYTF.